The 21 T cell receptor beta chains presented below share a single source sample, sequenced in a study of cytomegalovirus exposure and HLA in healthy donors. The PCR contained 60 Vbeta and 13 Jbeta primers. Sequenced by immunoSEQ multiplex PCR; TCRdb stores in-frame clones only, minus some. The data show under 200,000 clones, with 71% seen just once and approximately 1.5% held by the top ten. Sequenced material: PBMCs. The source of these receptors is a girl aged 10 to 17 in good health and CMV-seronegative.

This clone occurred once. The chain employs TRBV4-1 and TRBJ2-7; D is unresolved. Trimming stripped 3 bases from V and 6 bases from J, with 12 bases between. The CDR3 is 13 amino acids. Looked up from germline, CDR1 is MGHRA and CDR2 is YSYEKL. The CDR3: CASSQSILLEQYF. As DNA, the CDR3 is TGCGCCAGCAGCCAGAGTATTCTCCTCGAGCAGTACTTC.

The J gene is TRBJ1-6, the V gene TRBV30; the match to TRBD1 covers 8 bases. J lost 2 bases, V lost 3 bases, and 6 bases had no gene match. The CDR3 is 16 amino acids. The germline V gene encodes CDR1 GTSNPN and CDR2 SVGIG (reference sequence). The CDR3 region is CAWRPTGEAYNSPLHF. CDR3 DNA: TGTGCCTGGAGGCCGACAGGGGAGGCCTATAATTCACCCCTCCACTTT.

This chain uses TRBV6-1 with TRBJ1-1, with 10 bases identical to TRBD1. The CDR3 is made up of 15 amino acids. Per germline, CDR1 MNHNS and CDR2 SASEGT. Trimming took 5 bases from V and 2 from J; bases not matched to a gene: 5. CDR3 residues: CASSPRTGGNTEAFF. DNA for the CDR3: TGTGCCAGCAGTCCCCGGACAGGGGGAAACACTGAAGCTTTCTTT.

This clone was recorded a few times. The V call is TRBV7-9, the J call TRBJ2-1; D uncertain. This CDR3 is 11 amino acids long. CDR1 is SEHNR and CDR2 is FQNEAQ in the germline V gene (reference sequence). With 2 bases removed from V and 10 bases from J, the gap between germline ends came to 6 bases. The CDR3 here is CASSLNPEQFF. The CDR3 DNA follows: TGTGCCAGCAGCTTAAATCCGGAGCAGTTCTTC.

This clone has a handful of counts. CDR3 nucleotides: TGTGCCAGCAGTTCCGGGACAGGGGCCCAAGAGCAGTACTTC. Translated, it gives CASSSGTGAQEQYF. The rearrangement links TRBV2 to TRBJ2-7, with TRBD1 identical over 10 bases. This CDR3 has 14 amino acids. The trim removed 5 bases at V and 7 bases at J, leaving 8 bases unmatched. The germline CDR1 and CDR2 sequences are SNHLY and FYNNEI.

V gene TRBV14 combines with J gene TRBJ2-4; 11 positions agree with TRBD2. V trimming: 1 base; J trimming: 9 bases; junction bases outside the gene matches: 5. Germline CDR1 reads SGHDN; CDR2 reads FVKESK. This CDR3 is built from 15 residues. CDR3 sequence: CASSQAVAGGAIQYF. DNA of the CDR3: TGTGCCAGCAGCCAAGCGGTAGCGGGGGGGGCCATTCAGTACTTC.

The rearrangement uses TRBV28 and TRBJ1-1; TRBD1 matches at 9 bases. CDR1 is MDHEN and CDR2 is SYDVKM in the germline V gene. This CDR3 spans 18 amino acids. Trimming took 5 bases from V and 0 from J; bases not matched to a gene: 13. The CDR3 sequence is CASSPTFPGQGLNTEAFF. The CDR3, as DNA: TGTGCCAGCAGTCCTACCTTCCCGGGACAGGGTTTGAACACTGAAGCTTTCTTT.

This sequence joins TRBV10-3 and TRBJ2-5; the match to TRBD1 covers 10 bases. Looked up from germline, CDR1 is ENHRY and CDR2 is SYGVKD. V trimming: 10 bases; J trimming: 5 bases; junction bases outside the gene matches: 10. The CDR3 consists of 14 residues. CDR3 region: CATDRGRSVETQYF. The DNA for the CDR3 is TGTGCCACAGACAGGGGGCGAAGCGTGGAGACCCAGTACTTC.

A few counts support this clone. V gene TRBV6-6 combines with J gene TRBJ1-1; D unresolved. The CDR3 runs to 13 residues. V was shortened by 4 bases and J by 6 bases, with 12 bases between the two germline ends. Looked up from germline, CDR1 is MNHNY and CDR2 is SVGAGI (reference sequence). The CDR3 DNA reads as TGTGCCAGCAGTTTGGCGGTTGTCTCTGAAGCTTTCTTT. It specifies CASSLAVVSEAFF.

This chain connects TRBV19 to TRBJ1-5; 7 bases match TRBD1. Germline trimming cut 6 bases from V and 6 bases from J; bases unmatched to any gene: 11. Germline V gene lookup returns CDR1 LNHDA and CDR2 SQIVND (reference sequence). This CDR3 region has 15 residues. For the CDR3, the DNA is TGTGCCAGTAGCCTTCAAGGGGGCGCGGGTCAGCCCCAGCATTTT. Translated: CASSLQGGAGQPQHF.

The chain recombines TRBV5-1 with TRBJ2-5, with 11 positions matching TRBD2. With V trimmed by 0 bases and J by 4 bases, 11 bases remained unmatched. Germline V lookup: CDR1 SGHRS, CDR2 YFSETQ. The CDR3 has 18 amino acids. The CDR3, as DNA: TGCGCCAGCAGCTTGGCCCCCGCTAGCGGGGGGATCCGAGAGACCCAGTACTTC. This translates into CASSLAPASGGIRETQYF.

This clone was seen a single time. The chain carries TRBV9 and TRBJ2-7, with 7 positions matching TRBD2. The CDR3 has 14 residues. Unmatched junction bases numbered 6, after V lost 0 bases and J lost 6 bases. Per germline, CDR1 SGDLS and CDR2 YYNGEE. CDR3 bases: TGTGCCAGCAGCGTAGATGGGACTATAGGCGAGCAGTACTTC. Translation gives CASSVDGTIGEQYF.

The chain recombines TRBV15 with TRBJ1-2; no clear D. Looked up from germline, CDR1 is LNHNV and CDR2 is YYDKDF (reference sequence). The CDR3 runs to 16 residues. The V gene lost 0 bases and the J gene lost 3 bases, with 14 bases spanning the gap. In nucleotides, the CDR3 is TGTGCCACCAGCAGAGATAACGGGGTGAGGGACTATGGCTACACCTTC. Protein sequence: CATSRDNGVRDYGYTF.

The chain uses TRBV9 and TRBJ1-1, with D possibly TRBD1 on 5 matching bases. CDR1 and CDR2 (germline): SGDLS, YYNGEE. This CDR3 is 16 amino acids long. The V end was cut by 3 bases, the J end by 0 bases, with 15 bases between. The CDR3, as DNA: TGTGCCAGCAGCGCCGACCACAGGTATATGAACACTGAAGCTTTCTTT. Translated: CASSADHRYMNTEAFF.

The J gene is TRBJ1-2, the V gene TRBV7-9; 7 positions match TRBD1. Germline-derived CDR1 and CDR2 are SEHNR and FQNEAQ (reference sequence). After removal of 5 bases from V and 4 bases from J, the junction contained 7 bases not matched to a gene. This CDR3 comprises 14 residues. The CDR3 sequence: CASSRGQSGYGYTF. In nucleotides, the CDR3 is TGTGCCAGCAGCCGGGGACAGAGTGGCTATGGCTACACCTTC.

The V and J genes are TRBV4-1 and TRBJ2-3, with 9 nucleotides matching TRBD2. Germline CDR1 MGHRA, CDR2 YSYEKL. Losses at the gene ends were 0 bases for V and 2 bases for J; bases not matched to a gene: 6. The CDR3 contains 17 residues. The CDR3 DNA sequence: TGCGCCAGCAGCCAAGAGTTGAGCGGGGGGCCCACAGATACGCAGTATTTT. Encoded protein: CASSQELSGGPTDTQYF.

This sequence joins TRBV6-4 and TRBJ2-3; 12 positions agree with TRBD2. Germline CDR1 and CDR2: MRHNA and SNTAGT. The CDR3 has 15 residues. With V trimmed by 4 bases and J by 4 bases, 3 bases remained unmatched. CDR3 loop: CASSVTSGGPDTQYF. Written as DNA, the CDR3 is TGTGCCAGCAGTGTGACTAGCGGGGGTCCAGATACGCAGTATTTT.

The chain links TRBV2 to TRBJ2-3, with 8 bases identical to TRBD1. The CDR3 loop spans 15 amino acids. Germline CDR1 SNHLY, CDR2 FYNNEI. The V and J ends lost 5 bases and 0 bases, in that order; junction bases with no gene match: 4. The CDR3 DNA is TGTGCCAGCAGTCCAGGGGGCCTTAGCACAGATACGCAGTATTTT. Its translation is CASSPGGLSTDTQYF.

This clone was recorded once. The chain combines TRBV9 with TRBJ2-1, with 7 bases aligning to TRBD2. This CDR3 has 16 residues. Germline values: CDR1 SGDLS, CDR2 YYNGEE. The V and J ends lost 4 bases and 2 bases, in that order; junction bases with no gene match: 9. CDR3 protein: CASSFSSGAPYNEQFF. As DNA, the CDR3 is TGTGCCAGCAGCTTTTCCAGCGGGGCCCCCTACAATGAGCAGTTCTTC.

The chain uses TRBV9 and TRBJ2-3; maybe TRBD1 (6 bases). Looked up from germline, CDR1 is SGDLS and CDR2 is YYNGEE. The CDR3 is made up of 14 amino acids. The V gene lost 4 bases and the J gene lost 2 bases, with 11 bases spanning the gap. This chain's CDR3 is CASSPRTATDTQYF. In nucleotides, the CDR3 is TGTGCCAGCAGCCCTCGGACAGCCACAGATACGCAGTATTTT.

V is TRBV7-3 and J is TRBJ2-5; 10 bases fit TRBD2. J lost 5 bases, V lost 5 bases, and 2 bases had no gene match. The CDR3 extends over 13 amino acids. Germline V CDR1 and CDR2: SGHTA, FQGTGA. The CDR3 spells CASSPGLAETQYF. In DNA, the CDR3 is TGTGCCAGCAGCCCGGGACTAGCGGAGACCCAGTACTTC.